The 23 T cell receptor beta chains listed next were all sequenced from one sample in a study of blood T cells in healthy people across ages. A second PCR of 7 to 11 cycles used a sample-barcoded 5' primer and a J-beta primer mix. TCRdb used MiXCR to reprocess the 5' RACE reads, holding one entry per CDR3 protein. This sample has 1 million to 1.2 million distinct CDR3 sequences, with under 40% found just once. The specimen sequenced was blood. The receptors here all came from a young man in good health.

This chain uses TRBV20-1 with TRBJ2-1; 9 bases are shared with TRBD1. The CDR3 spans 17 residues. With 6 bases clipped from V and 3 bases from J, the junction kept 15 bases outside the gene matches. Germline V gives CDR1 DFQATT, CDR2 SNEGSKA (reference sequence). DNA of the CDR3: TGCAGTGCCACCCGGGACAGGGACATCCGCGGCTACAATGAGCAGTTCTTC. Residues: CSATRDRDIRGYNEQFF.

This clonotype showed up just once. V usage is TRBV6-2 or TRBV6-3 and J usage is TRBJ2-3; 9 bases map to TRBD1. In germline, CDR1 is MNHEY, CDR2 SVGEGT. This CDR3 has 17 residues. The junction had 9 bases not matched to a gene; V was cut back by 2 bases and J by 3 bases. CDR3 nucleotide sequence: TGTGCCAGCAGTTACGCCCCGGACAGGGGAGGGACAGATACGCAGTATTTT. Amino acids: CASSYAPDRGGTDTQYF.

This chain connects TRBV4-2 to TRBJ1-1; D might be TRBD1 (5 bases). Trimming cost V 1 base and J 4 bases, with 16 bases left between them. The CDR3 is made up of 16 amino acids. CDR1 is LGHNA, CDR2 YNFKEQ, per germline. CDR3 residues: CASSQGDDGGITEAFF. CDR3 nucleotide sequence: TGTGCCAGCAGCCAAGGGGACGATGGGGGTATCACTGAAGCTTTCTTT.

This clonotype showed up just once. V and J are TRBV3-1 and TRBJ1-5; D unclear. This CDR3 comprises 12 residues. CDR1 is LGHDT, CDR2 YNNKEL, per germline (reference sequence). V lost 4 bases, J lost 9 bases, and 10 bases lay in between. The CDR3 region has the DNA TGTGCCAGCAGCCTCTCCTTTGGGCCCCAGCATTTT. This codes for CASSLSFGPQHF.

The rearrangement uses TRBV27 and TRBJ2-5, with 9 bases aligning to TRBD1. Germline values: CDR1 MNHEY, CDR2 SMNVEV (reference sequence). V trimming: 5 bases; J trimming: 9 bases; junction bases outside the gene matches: 7. This CDR3 has 13 residues. CDR3 nucleotides: TGTGCCAGCAGTCACGGGACAGGGAAGGCCCAGTACTTC. Protein sequence: CASSHGTGKAQYF.

The chain employs TRBV3-1 and TRBJ2-3; D gene uncertain. The germline V gene encodes CDR1 LGHDT and CDR2 YNNKEL (reference sequence). This CDR3 contains 18 residues. V dropped 6 bases and J dropped 0 bases, with 22 bases sitting between them. The CDR3 DNA is TGTGCCAGCAGTGAAGACCCCTCATGGCCCTCTAGCACAGATACGCAGTATTTT. Residues: CASSEDPSWPSSTDTQYF.

Concerning this clonotype itself: Possible read error: a much larger clone is one base away. The chain couples TRBV4-1 to TRBJ2-3, with D unresolved. Trimming pared 4 bases from V and 1 base from J, leaving 9 bases between. The CDR3 sequence is 14 residues long. Germline V lookup: CDR1 MGHRA, CDR2 YSYEKL. CDR3 sequence (DNA): TGCGCCAGCAGCCGGACGGACGGCACAGATACGCAGTATTTT. It codes for CASSRTDGTDTQYF.

The chain couples TRBV6-1 to TRBJ2-1, with D unclear. V was pared by 0 bases and J by 10 bases, with 19 bases between. In germline, CDR1 is MNHNS, CDR2 SASEGT. The CDR3 loop spans 16 amino acids. Here the CDR3 DNA reads TGTGCCAGCAGTGAAGCTTTGGGGATTCACTCCTACGAGCAGTTCTTC. It is translated as CASSEALGIHSYEQFF.

The sample holds a few counts of this clonotype. The J gene is TRBJ1-2, the V gene TRBV20-1; D gene uncertain. Trimming stripped 3 bases from V and 3 bases from J, with 20 bases between. Looked up from germline, CDR1 is DFQATT and CDR2 is SNEGSKA (reference sequence). The CDR3 loop spans 16 amino acids. Here the CDR3 reads CSASNPITHGDYGYTF. DNA for the CDR3: TGCAGTGCTAGCAACCCGATAACCCACGGGGACTATGGCTACACCTTC.

This clonotype was recorded at least ten times. The chain carries TRBV10-3 and TRBJ1-1; D uncertain. The CDR3 totals 15 residues. Germline CDR1 reads ENHRY; CDR2 reads SYGVKD. The V end lost 2 bases, the J end lost 0 bases, and 10 bases lay between the germline ends. CDR3: CAISEGRELNTEAFF. CDR3 DNA sequence: TGTGCCATCAGTGAGGGGAGGGAACTGAACACTGAAGCTTTCTTT.

The chain links TRBV6-5 to TRBJ1-2; 8 bases are shared with TRBD1. The CDR3 extends over 14 amino acids. V shed 8 bases and J 3 bases; nucleotides not matched to a gene: 8. Germline lookup yields CDR1 MNHEY and CDR2 SVGAGI. This CDR3 reads CASRSQGVDYGYTF. CDR3 DNA: TGTGCCAGCCGGTCACAGGGGGTAGACTATGGCTACACCTTC.

V gene TRBV20-1 combines with J gene TRBJ1-2, with TRBD1 matching 7 bases. Germline CDR1 is DFQATT and CDR2 is SNEGSKA (reference sequence). This CDR3 spans 17 amino acids. Losses at the gene ends were 5 bases for V and 4 bases for J; bases not matched to a gene: 19. CDR3 bases: TGCAGTGCTGGTGCACCGTCTCGGGACAGTCCGGGCTATGGCTACACCTTC. Translation: CSAGAPSRDSPGYGYTF.

This sequence joins TRBV20-1 and TRBJ2-5; D call uncertain. The end of the DNA aligns better with TRBJ2-1, so the J call may be wrong. The CDR3 sequence is 13 residues long. Germline loops: CDR1 DFQATT, CDR2 SNEGSKA (reference sequence). The CDR3 nucleotides read TGCAGTGCTACCGAACAGATACAAGAGACCCAGTTCTTC. Its protein is CSATEQIQETQFF.

This clonotype was detected a few times. The genes are TRBV2 and TRBJ1-5; D is uncertain. Trimming took 3 bases from V and 4 from J, leaving 10 bases between them. Germline assignment: CDR1 SNHLY and CDR2 FYNNEI. The CDR3 totals 14 residues. The CDR3 spells CASSEVAVNQPQHF. The CDR3 DNA reads as TGTGCCAGCAGTGAGGTCGCCGTAAATCAGCCCCAGCATTTT.

On this clonotype itself: A read error may explain this, as a much larger clone is one base away. V is TRBV4-1 and J is TRBJ2-3; D call uncertain. The CDR3 totals 15 residues. Germline-derived CDR1 and CDR2 are MGHRA and YSYEKL. CDR3: CAGSQRSSPSDTQYF. Here the CDR3 DNA reads TGCGCCGGCAGCCAACGGAGCTCGCCCTCAGATACGCAGTATTTT.

This clonotype has just a few counts. V is TRBV5-1 and J is TRBJ2-1, with 8 bases fitting TRBD1. The DNA end is more similar to TRBJ2-7, so the J call may be wrong. The CDR3 sequence is 16 residues long. Per germline, CDR1 SGHRS and CDR2 YFSETQ. The CDR3 is CASSFPAGGFYNEQYF. The CDR3 DNA reads TGCGCCAGCAGCTTCCCCGCAGGGGGCTTCTACAATGAGCAGTACTTC.

Note on this clonotype: An end of the junction differs from the germline gene, which may be a read error. This chain uses TRBV12-3 or TRBV12-4 with TRBJ2-1; D might be TRBD1 (6 bases). The CDR3 sequence is 20 residues long. The CDR3 bases are TGTGCCGGCAGATCCGGGACACTCACTAAACGGGAATACCTCTACAATGAGCAGTTCTTC. This encodes CAGRSGTLTKREYLYNEQFF.

This clonotype was observed many times. This chain uses TRBV7-2 with TRBJ1-2; D is undetermined. The germline V gene has CDR1 SGHTA and CDR2 FQGNSA. Trimming took 1 base from V and 2 from J, leaving 11 bases between them. This CDR3 region has 15 residues. The DNA for the CDR3 is TGTGCCAGCAGCTTAGATGGCAGCCAAAACTATGGCTACACCTTC. It translates to CASSLDGSQNYGYTF.

This rearrangement joins TRBV18 to TRBJ1-1; the match to TRBD1 covers 7 bases. The V segment lost 6 bases and the J segment 0 bases; nucleotides outside the gene matches: 7. CDR1 KGHSH and CDR2 LQKENI come from the germline V gene. The CDR3 covers 15 residues. The CDR3 DNA follows: TGTGCCAGCTCCCAGAAGACAGGGATGAACACTGAAGCTTTCTTT. This translates into CASSQKTGMNTEAFF. Drawing the rest from reference TRBV18 and TRBJ1-1, the complete variable domain is NAGVMQNPRHLVRRRGQEARLRCSPMKGHSHVYWYRQLPEEGLKFMVYLQKENIIDESGMPKERFSAEFPKEGPSILRIQQVVRGDSAAYFCASSQKTGMNTEAFFGQGTRLTVV.

The chain uses TRBV27 and TRBJ2-5, with D perhaps being TRBD1 or TRBD2 (5 bases each). This CDR3 contains 14 residues. V gave up 2 bases and J gave up 3 bases, with 10 bases separating them. The germline V gene has CDR1 MNHEY and CDR2 SMNVEV (reference sequence). The CDR3 DNA reads as TGTGCCAGCAGTTTAGGGTTGGGGGAAGAGACCCAGTACTTC. It is translated as CASSLGLGEETQYF.

The chain combines TRBV5-1 with TRBJ1-1, with D possibly TRBD1 on 5 matching bases. The CDR3 covers 12 residues. Per germline, CDR1 SGHRS and CDR2 YFSETQ. Trimming cost V 3 bases and J 4 bases, with 7 bases left between them. CDR3 region: CASSSGPTEAFF. The CDR3 region has the DNA TGCGCCAGCAGCTCGGGACCCACTGAAGCTTTCTTT.

This clonotype was seen a few times. The gene calls are TRBV12-3 or TRBV12-4 and TRBJ2-1, with unresolved D. Trimming removed 5 bases from V and 12 bases from J, with 11 bases in between. The CDR3 length is 11 residues. CDR3 loop: CASSLRDWQFF. CDR3 DNA: TGTGCCAGCAGTCTAAGAGACTGGCAGTTCTTC.

This chain links TRBV6-6 with TRBJ1-1; the D is unclear. Trimming removed 1 base at V and 3 bases at J, with 9 bases between. Germline CDR1 and CDR2: MNHNY and SVGAGI (reference sequence). The CDR3 spans 14 residues. The CDR3 loop reads CASSYFSVDTEAFF. CDR3 in DNA: TGTGCCAGCAGTTACTTTTCTGTGGACACTGAAGCTTTCTTT.